These T cell receptor beta chains were read from a single sample in a study of radiotherapy plus CTLA-4 blockade in lung cancer. Repertoires were generated with immunoSEQ multiplex PCR, while TCRdb's copy carries only in-frame clones and drops some. The repertoire has tens of thousands of clones, around 77% of them found once; the top ten carry around 10%. The sequencing here drew on peripheral blood, taken from a patient treated with radiotherapy plus ipilimumab. These receptors were obtained from a human donor with non-small cell lung cancer who had stable disease on radiotherapy plus ipilimumab. The CDR3 runs from the conserved cysteine through the conserved F or W. The order of the fields is D gene, V gene, J gene, clone size, CDR3 protein, CDR3 DNA. A D gene is named only where the DNA matches it firmly. Expanded clones are given a class, and other clones once, few, many or no size at all.

>TRBD2|TRBV7-6|TRBJ2-5|-
CASSLVGAGGAQETQYF
TGTGCCAGCAGCTTAGTAGGAGCGGGGGGCGCACAAGAGACCCAGTACTTC
>-|TRBV27|TRBJ2-3|-
CASSFREKDTQYF
TGTGCCAGCAGTTTCCGGGAGAAAGATACGCAGTATTTT
>TRBD2|TRBV5-1|TRBJ2-3|-
CASSLGAGGLSDTQYF
TGCGCCAGCAGCTTGGGAGCGGGGGGGCTCTCAGATACGCAGTATTTT
>-|TRBV7-9|TRBJ1-3|many
CASSQDRSSGNTIYF
TGTGCCAGCAGCCAGGACCGTTCGTCTGGAAACACCATATATTTT
>-|TRBV6-5|TRBJ1-5|-
CASSYTGLQPQHF
TGTGCCAGCAGTTACACAGGGCTCCAGCCCCAGCATTTT
>-|TRBV5-6|TRBJ2-1|-
CASSLGGFEQFF
TGTGCCAGCAGCTTGGGGGGTTTTGAGCAGTTCTTC
>-|TRBV14|TRBJ1-1|-
CASSQIPSGGTTEAFF
TGTGCCAGCAGCCAAATACCCTCTGGGGGGACCACTGAAGCTTTCTTT
>-|TRBV27|TRBJ1-6|-
CASARTEYNSPLHF
TGTGCCAGCGCCCGGACGGAGTATAATTCACCCCTCCACTTT
>TRBD1|TRBV18|TRBJ2-5|-
CASSFRTGGSQETQYF
TGTGCCAGCTCATTCCGGACAGGGGGCTCCCAAGAGACCCAGTACTTC
>-|TRBV6-1|TRBJ1-2|-
CASRVEPGQPYGYTF
TGTGCCAGCAGGGTGGAGCCGGGGCAGCCCTATGGCTACACCTTC
>-|TRBV23-1|TRBJ1-2|-
CASSQSRWQGSGYTF
TGCGCCAGCAGTCAATCCAGGTGGCAGGGGTCTGGCTACACCTTC
>-|TRBV5-5|TRBJ1-2|-
CASSLPYGYTF
TGTGCCAGCAGCTTACCCTATGGCTACACCTTC
>-|TRBV10-3|TRBJ2-3|-
CAVRGGSTDTQYF
TGTGCCGTGAGGGGGGGAAGCACAGATACGCAGTATTTT
>TRBD2|TRBV13|TRBJ2-3|few
CASSESGGRPDTQYF
TGTGCCAGCAGTGAGTCGGGGGGGCGGCCAGATACGCAGTATTTT
>TRBD1|TRBV6-6|TRBJ1-2|-
CASSYSGTGGGYTF
TGTGCCAGCAGTTACTCCGGGACAGGGGGAGGCTACACCTTC
>-|TRBV7-6|TRBJ1-3|-
CASSLEMSRAGNTIYF
TGTGCCAGCAGCTTAGAGATGAGCAGGGCTGGAAACACCATATATTTT
>-|TRBV7-8|TRBJ2-1|once
CASSLVGGGNEQFF
TGTGCCAGCAGCTTAGTCGGTGGGGGCAATGAGCAGTTCTTC
>-|TRBV7-2|TRBJ1-5|-
CASSLVQASNQPQHF
TGTGCCAGCAGCTTAGTTCAGGCAAGCAATCAGCCCCAGCATTTT
>TRBD2|TRBV5-1|TRBJ2-5|-
CASSLVGLAGGQGETQYF
TGCGCCAGCAGCTTGGTGGGACTAGCGGGGGGGCAAGGAGAGACCCAGTACTTC
>-|TRBV7-2|TRBJ1-5|-
CASSLGGNSNQPQHF
TGTGCCAGCAGCTTAGGGGGGAATAGCAATCAGCCCCAGCATTTT
>-|TRBV7-3|TRBJ1-2|once
CASSLGVWAGPDSDYGYTF
TGTGCCAGCAGCTTAGGGGTTTGGGCAGGGCCCGACTCCGACTATGGCTACACCTTC
>TRBD1|TRBV7-9|TRBJ1-2|few
CASSLEQGAYYGYTF
TGTGCCAGCAGCCTCGAACAGGGGGCCTACTATGGCTACACCTTC
>-|TRBV14|TRBJ1-6|-
CASSLIPGNSPLHF
TGTGCCAGCAGCCTAATACCGGGAAATTCACCCCTCCACTTT
>-|TRBV19|TRBJ1-3|few
CASSARPISSGNTIYF
TGTGCCAGTAGTGCCAGACCGATTTCCTCTGGAAACACCATATATTTT
>TRBD1|TRBV19|TRBJ2-7|-
CASSHRGIYEQYF
TGTGCCAGTAGTCACAGGGGTATCTACGAGCAGTACTTC
>TRBD2|TRBV28|TRBJ2-3|-
CASSLGGTPDTQYF
TGTGCCAGCTCCTTGGGGGGGACCCCAGATACGCAGTATTTT
>-|TRBV5-1|TRBJ2-5|-
CASSLGSRETQYF
TGCGCCAGCAGCTTGGGAAGTCGGGAGACCCAGTACTTC
>-|TRBV5-4|TRBJ1-2|-
CASSSQPNYGYTF
TGTGCCAGCAGCTCGCAGCCTAACTATGGCTACACCTTC
>-|TRBV6-6|TRBJ2-7|-
CASELPVAGEKGQYF
TGTGCCAGCGAACTCCCCGTGGCAGGAGAAAAAGGGCAGTACTTC
>-|TRBV28|TRBJ1-5|-
CASSMTLRDQPQHF
TGTGCCAGCAGTATGACGCTCAGGGATCAGCCCCAGCATTTT
>TRBD1|TRBV7-9|TRBJ1-4|few
CASSQNTGTGDEKLFF
TGCGCCAGCAGCCAAAACACCGGGACAGGGGATGAAAAACTGTTTTTT
>-|TRBV5-6|TRBJ1-1|-
CASSMSSEAFF
TGTGCCAGCAGCATGAGTTCTGAAGCTTTCTTT
>TRBD2|TRBV9|TRBJ2-7|-
CASSVTAGLSPYEQYF
TGTGCCAGCAGCGTAACAGCGGGGTTGTCCCCCTACGAGCAGTACTTC
>-|TRBV7-6|TRBJ1-1|-
CASSLERGNTEAFF
TGTGCCAGCAGCTTAGAGAGGGGGAACACTGAAGCTTTCTTT
>-|TRBV11-2|TRBJ2-2|-
CASSLERNTGELFF
TGTGCCAGCAGCTTAGAAAGGAACACCGGGGAGCTGTTTTTT
>-|TRBV14|TRBJ1-2|-
CASSQVGRGGGYTF
TGTGCCAGCAGCCAAGTGGGCAGGGGAGGTGGCTACACCTTC
>-|TRBV5-1|TRBJ1-1|once
CASSSVPGSYTEAFF
TGCGCCAGCAGCTCAGTACCGGGGTCATACACTGAAGCTTTCTTT
>-|TRBV10-1|TRBJ1-1|-
CASSESGRNTEAFF
TGCGCCAGCAGTGAGTCCGGACGGAACACTGAAGCTTTCTTT
>-|TRBV7-2|TRBJ1-1|-
CASSRRLGIMNTEAFF
TGTGCCAGCAGCCGGAGACTGGGAATCATGAACACTGAAGCTTTCTTT
>-|TRBV2|TRBJ1-6|-
CASKGGRVAYNSPLHF
TGTGCCAGCAAAGGGGGGAGGGTAGCCTATAATTCACCCCTCCACTTT
>-|TRBV5-4|TRBJ1-2|-
CASGWGSMTNYGYTF
TGTGCCAGCGGGTGGGGGAGTATGACTAACTATGGCTACACCTTC
>-|TRBV2|TRBJ2-1|-
CASSETRGWFF
TGTGCCAGCAGTGAAACGCGAGGGTGGTTCTTC
>-|TRBV2|TRBJ1-5|-
CASSSDRQPQHF
TGTGCCAGCAGTTCCGATAGGCAGCCCCAGCATTTT
>-|TRBV28|TRBJ1-6|few
CASRSGPNSPLHF
TGTGCCAGCCGCTCAGGGCCTAATTCACCCCTCCACTTT
>TRBD1|TRBV7-9|TRBJ1-1|-
CASSLEDRRNTEAFF
TGTGCCAGCAGCTTAGAGGACAGGAGGAACACTGAAGCTTTCTTT
>TRBD1|TRBV28|TRBJ1-3|few
CASSTDRDTLGAGNTIYF
TGTGCCAGCAGCACCGACAGGGATACACTTGGGGCCGGAAACACCATATATTTT
>-|TRBV6-1|TRBJ1-5|-
CASSGPDSQPQHF
TGTGCCAGCAGTGGGCCCGACAGTCAGCCCCAGCATTTT
>-|TRBV29-1|TRBJ2-7|-
CSVKTSLSYEQYF
TGCAGCGTTAAGACTAGTCTATCCTACGAGCAGTACTTC
>TRBD1|TRBV13|TRBJ2-7|-
CASSLGDRGFYEQYF
TGTGCCAGCAGCTTAGGGGACAGGGGGTTCTACGAGCAGTACTTC
>TRBD1|TRBV29-1|TRBJ1-3|-
CSVVGPGTGSGNTIYF
TGCAGCGTTGTGGGGCCAGGGACAGGCTCTGGAAACACCATATATTTT
>-|TRBV18|TRBJ1-2|-
CASSPRRGSGGYTF
TGTGCCAGCTCACCACGCCGGGGATCGGGTGGCTACACCTTC